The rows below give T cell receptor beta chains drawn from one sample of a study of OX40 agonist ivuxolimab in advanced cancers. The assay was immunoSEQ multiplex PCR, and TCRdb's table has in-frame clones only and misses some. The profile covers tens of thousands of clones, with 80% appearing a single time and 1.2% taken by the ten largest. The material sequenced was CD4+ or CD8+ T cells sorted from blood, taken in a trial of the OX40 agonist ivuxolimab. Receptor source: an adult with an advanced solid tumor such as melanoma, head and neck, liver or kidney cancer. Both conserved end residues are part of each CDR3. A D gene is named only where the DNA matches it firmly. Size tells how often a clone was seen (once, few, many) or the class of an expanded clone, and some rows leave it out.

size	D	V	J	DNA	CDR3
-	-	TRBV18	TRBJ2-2	TGTGCCAGCTCACCACAAAGTGCGACCGGGGAGCTGTTTTTT	CASSPQSATGELFF
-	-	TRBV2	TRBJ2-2	TGTGCCAGCAGTGGACTGGCCGGGGAGCTGTTTTTT	CASSGLAGELFF
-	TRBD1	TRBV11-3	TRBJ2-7	TGTGCCAGCAGCACCAGGGACAGCTCCTACGAGCAGTACTTC	CASSTRDSSYEQYF
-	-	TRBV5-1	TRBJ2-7	TGCGCCAGCACCCCGACCTCCTACGAGCAGTACTTC	CASTPTSYEQYF
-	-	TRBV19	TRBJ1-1	TGTGCCAGTAGCTTCCCACGTAGGGCTAACACTGAAGCTTTCTTT	CASSFPRRANTEAFF
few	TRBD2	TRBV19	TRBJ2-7	TGTGCCGCGGGGGGCATCTACGAGCAGTACTTC	CAAGGIYEQYF
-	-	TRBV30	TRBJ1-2	TGTGCCTGGAGTGTGAGCGGGGGTTACAGCTATGGCTACACCTTC	CAWSVSGGYSYGYTF
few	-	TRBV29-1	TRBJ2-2	TGCAGCGCAACAACAGTTTTGAACACCGGGGAGCTGTTTTTT	CSATTVLNTGELFF
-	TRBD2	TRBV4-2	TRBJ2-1	TGTGCCAGCAGTCCCCCGCGGGGGTCTCGCTCCTACAATGAGCAGTTCTTC	CASSPPRGSRSYNEQFF
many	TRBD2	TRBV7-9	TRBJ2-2	TGTGCCAGCAGCCCGAAAGGGCTAGCGGGGCCTACGAACACCGGGGAGCTGTTTTTT	CASSPKGLAGPTNTGELFF
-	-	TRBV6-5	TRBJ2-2	TGTGCCAGCAGTCCACTGTACCCCGGGGAGCTGTTTTTT	CASSPLYPGELFF
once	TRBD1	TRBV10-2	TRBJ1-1	TGCGCCAGCACCTTAGGACAGGGAGGCACTGAAGCTTTCTTT	CASTLGQGGTEAFF
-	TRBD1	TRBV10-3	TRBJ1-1	TGTGCCATCCACGGAACCGGGACAGGGCAGGGGACTGAAGCTTTCTTT	CAIHGTGTGQGTEAFF
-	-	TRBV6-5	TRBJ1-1	TGTGCCAGCGGGGGGACTGTCTTGTTGAACACTGAAGCTTTCTTT	CASGGTVLLNTEAFF
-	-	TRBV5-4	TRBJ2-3	TGTGCCAGCAGCTCGGACCCCACAGATACGCAGTATTTT	CASSSDPTDTQYF
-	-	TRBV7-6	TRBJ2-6	TGTGCCAGCAGCTATCAGGGTGCTGGGGCCAACGTCCTGACTTTC	CASSYQGAGANVLTF
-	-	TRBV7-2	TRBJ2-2	TGTGCCAGCAGCTTACAGGGACTCAACACCGGGGAGCTGTTTTTT	CASSLQGLNTGELFF
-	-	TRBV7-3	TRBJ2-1	TGTGCCAGCAGCTTAGAAAGGGGTAACTACAATGAGCAGTTCTTC	CASSLERGNYNEQFF
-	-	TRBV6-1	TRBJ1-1	TGTGCCAGCAGCCAACTGGGGAGAGAAGCTTTCTTT	CASSQLGREAFF
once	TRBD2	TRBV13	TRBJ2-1	TGTGCCAGCAGCAGTAGCGGGGCGGGGTCCACCTCCTACAATGAGCAGTTCTTC	CASSSSGAGSTSYNEQFF
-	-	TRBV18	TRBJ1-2	TGTGCCAGCTCAGGGGGTGGGGGGGCCTGCTACTATGGCTACACCTTC	CASSGGGGACYYGYTF
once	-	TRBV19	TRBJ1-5	TGTGCCAGTAGTAGGGGGCCCTTACTATATAGCAATCAGCCCCAGCATTTT	CASSRGPLLYSNQPQHF
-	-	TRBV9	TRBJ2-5	TGTGCCAGCAGCCCCGGGGGGCCGGGAGAGACCCAGTACTTC	CASSPGGPGETQYF
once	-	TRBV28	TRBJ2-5	TGTGCCAGCAATCCGGACCGCGGGGAGACCCAGTACTTC	CASNPDRGETQYF
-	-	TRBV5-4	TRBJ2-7	TGTGCCAGCAGCTCACCGGACAGCTACGAGCAGTACTTC	CASSSPDSYEQYF
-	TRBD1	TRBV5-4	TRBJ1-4	TGTGCCAGCAGCTCAGACCCCGGGACAGTGAAAAAACTGTTTTTT	CASSSDPGTVKKLFF
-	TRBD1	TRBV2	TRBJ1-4	TGTGCCAGCAGCAAAGGTTGGGGACAGGGGGCAACTAATGAAAAACTGTTTTTT	CASSKGWGQGATNEKLFF
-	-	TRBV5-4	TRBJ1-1	TGTGCCAGCAGCTTGGTTGGGGAACAGGCGGGAGCTTTCTTT	CASSLVGEQAGAFF
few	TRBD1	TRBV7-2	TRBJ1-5	TGTGCCAGCAGCGTCCAGGGGGCAGACAATCAGCCCCAGCATTTT	CASSVQGADNQPQHF
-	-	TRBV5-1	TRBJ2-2	TGCGCCAGCACCAATCTTAAGGGCAACACCGGGGAGCTGTTTTTT	CASTNLKGNTGELFF
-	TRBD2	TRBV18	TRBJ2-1	TGTGCCAGCTCACAACAGGGACTAGCGGGGGGCTGGGAGCAGTTCTTC	CASSQQGLAGGWEQFF
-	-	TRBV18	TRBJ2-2	TGTGCCAGCTCACAAGGTGGGAACACCGGGGAGCTGTTTTTT	CASSQGGNTGELFF
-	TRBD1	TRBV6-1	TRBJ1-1	TGTGCCAGCGGGACAGGGAGACCTGAAGCTTTCTTT	CASGTGRPEAFF
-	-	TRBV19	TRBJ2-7	TGTGCCAGTAGTATTGGCTACGAGCAGTACTTC	CASSIGYEQYF
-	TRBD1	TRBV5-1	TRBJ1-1	TGCGCCAGCAGCCCGGGACAGGGGGCATGGAACACTGAAGCTTTCTTT	CASSPGQGAWNTEAFF
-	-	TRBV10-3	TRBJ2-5	TGTGCCATCAATGTTGTAGCAAACCAAGAGACCCAGTACTTC	CAINVVANQETQYF
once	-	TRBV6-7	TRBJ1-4	TGTGCCAGCAGTTTGTCGGGGGGCGATGAAAAACTGTTTTTT	CASSLSGGDEKLFF
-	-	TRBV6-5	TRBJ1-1	TGTGCCAGCAGTTATTCCGAGTGGGCTTTCTTT	CASSYSEWAFF
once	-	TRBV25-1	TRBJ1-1	TGTGCCAGCAGTGCCTCCTTCGGGGGTTCTCAAGCTTTCTTT	CASSASFGGSQAFF
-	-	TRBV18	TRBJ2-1	TGTGCCAGCTCACCAAGTCGGACACTCTCCTACAATGAGCAGTTCTTC	CASSPSRTLSYNEQFF
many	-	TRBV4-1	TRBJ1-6	TGCGCCAGCAGCCAAGTAGGAACAGGGAGCTATAATTCACCCCTCCACTTT	CASSQVGTGSYNSPLHF
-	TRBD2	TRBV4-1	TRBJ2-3	TGCGCCAGCAGCCAAGAAACTAGCGGGGGAGCGGCTATCACAGATACGCAGTATTTT	CASSQETSGGAAITDTQYF